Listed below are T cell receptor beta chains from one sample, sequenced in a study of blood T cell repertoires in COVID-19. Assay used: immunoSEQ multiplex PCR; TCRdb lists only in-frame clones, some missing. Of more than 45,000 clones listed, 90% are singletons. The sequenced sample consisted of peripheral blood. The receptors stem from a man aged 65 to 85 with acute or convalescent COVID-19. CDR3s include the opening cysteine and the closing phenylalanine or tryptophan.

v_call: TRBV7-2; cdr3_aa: CASSLGGTGAYEQYF
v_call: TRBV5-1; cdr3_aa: CASSWGVGGMHTEAFF
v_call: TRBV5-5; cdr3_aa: CASSDATYNEQFF
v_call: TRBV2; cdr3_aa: CASRTGTGSYEQYF
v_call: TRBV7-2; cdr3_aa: CASSLLGLVLTGTGGYTF
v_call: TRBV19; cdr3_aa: CASSVSGGVETQYF
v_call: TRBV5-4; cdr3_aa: CASSLLGGGAGNEQFF
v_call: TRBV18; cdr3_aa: CASQRDGGPLGYGYTF
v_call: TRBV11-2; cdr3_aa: CASSAHDRAGLFF
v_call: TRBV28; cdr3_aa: CASSPAGGLTDTQYF
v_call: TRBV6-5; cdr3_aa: CASRAPGGPSGELFF
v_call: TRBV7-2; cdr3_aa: CASSLWTGESHTF
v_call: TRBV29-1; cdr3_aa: CSVEIQGIVQETQYF
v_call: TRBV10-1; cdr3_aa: CAVNQGETQYF
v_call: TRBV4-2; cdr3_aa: CASSQGPDPNYGYTF
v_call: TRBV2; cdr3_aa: CASSLSGGVYNEQFF
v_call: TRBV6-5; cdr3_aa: CASSYSGRTNEKLFF
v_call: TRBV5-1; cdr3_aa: CASSFPSGHSTDTQYF
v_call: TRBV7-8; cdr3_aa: CASSPSTGKNTEAFF
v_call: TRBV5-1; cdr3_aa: CASSLESRGTGRYSPLHF
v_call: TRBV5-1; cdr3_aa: CASSLVGDSFSPLHF
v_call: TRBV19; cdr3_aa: CASSTWTGITEAFF
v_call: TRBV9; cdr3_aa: CASSTGMNTEAFF
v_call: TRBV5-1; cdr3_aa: CASSLVAGGPNEQFF
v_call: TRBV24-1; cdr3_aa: CATSVQGFITNEKLFF
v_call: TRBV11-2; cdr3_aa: CASSTLGRADYYTQYF
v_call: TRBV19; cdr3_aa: CASSPLIGTQNTQYF
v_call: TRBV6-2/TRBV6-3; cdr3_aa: CASSPGTGDYNEQFF
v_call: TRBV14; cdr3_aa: CASSPPDRSGANVLTF
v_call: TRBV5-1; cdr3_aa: CASSPGDNNMSPLHF
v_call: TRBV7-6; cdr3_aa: CASSLGLAGLETQYF
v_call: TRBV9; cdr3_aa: CASTALGEEIDGYTF
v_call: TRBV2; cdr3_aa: CASSERGSYNSPLHF
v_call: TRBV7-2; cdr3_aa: CASSRTIGPFEAFF
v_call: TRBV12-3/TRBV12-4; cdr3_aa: CASSFFPGELFF